This T cell receptor (beta chain) was sequenced for a study of T-cell reconstitution after alpha-beta-depleted transplantation in children (TCRdb year 2016). Concerning the study at large: The study quantitatively tracked T-cell immune reconstitution after TCRalphabeta/CD19-depleted allogeneic hematopoietic cell transplantation in children using TCR repertoire profiling.

Receptor amplification or capture employed PCR. The sequencer was an Illumina HiSeq 2500. TCR library preparation used molecular barcoding, with unique molecular identifiers applied to normalize quantification of the TCRbeta repertoire. TCRdb reprocessed the public reads (quality trimming at Q25 with fastp, clone calling with MiXCR) and kept in-frame beta chains. Every distinct CDR3 protein forms one entry, paired with its most common genes and DNA. Within this sample are some 640,000 distinct CDR3 sequences, with approximately 17% of them counted one time only. The top ten clones comprise 0.8% to 1.1% of the sample. This clonotype was seen ten or more times. It has no known antigen specificity. Base qualities are not provided; no much larger clone lies one nucleotide away. V is shortened by 4 bases, J by 1 base, and the region joining them spans 17 bases. Measured from the cysteine to the phenylalanine, the CDR3 is 16 residues long. Only the CDR3 DNA is retained, 48 bases long and in frame from the first base. Looking up the germline V gene yields CDR1 SGHRS and CDR2 YFSETQ.

The chain couples TRBV5-1 to TRBJ1-1; the D segment could be TRBD1, given 5 matching bases. This TCR derives from a human donor who donated a stem cell graft to a child with acute myeloid leukemia. This sample comprised PBMCs from the stem cell graft donor, obtained from the stem cell graft. For the CDR3, the sequence is CASSSHAGPGNTEAFF. The DNA sequence is TGCGCCAGCAGCAGCCACGCGGGACCCGGGAACACTGAAGCTTTCTTT.